The subject of this entry is one TCR beta chain. These data originate in a study of T cell responses to AZD1222 COVID-19 vaccine. Germline CDR1 and CDR2: LNHDA and SQIVND (reference sequence). CDR3 length: 14 amino acids. V was cut by 7 bases and J by 6 bases, with 16 bases left in between. The table came from immunoSEQ multiplex PCR; TCRdb's copy has only in-frame clones and leaves some out. This sample has 120,000 or so clones, with roughly nine tenths found just once. This clonotype was sampled from an adult in good health. V usage is TRBV19 and J usage is TRBJ1-5; tentative D call: TRBD1 (6 bases). The sequencing here drew on peripheral blood, taken on day 0 of AZD1222 vaccination. CDR3 sequence (DNA): TGTGCCAGTATACCAAGGGGGGGAGTTCAGCCCCAGCATTTT. It is translated as CASIPRGGVQPQHF.